This entry describes one TCR beta chain. Its matching antigen is unknown. This sample is drawn from a study of T cell repertoires in cytomegalovirus infection. One entry per CDR3 protein, called by TCRdb with MiXCR from the reads. This table holds some 940,000 distinct CDR3 sequences, approximately 33% found once. CDR1 is MGHRA, CDR2 YSYEKL, per germline. CDR3 length: 15 amino acids. Trimming took off 1 base at V and 7 bases at J, with 13 bases between the two ends. This sample comprised cultured CD8+ T cells from PBMCs, obtained from culture after CMV antigen stimulation. The receptor was derived from a human donor in good health (CMV status not recorded). Some clones in this sample may be carry-over from other donors' samples. The V and J genes are TRBV4-1 and TRBJ1-4; D uncertain. CDR3 region: CASSQVWTPGEKLFF. CDR3 nucleotide sequence: TGCGCCAGCAGCCAAGTCTGGACCCCAGGTGAAAAACTGTTTTTT.